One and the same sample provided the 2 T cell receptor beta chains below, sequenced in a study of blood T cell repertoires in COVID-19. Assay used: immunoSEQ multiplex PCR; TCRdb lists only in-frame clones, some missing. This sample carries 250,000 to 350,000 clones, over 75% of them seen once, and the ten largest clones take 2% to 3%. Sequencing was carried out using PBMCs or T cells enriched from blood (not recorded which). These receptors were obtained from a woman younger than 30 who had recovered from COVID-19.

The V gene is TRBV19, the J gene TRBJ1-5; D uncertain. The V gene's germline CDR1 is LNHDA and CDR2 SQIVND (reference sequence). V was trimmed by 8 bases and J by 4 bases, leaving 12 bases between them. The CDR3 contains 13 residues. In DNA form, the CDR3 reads TGTGCCAGTGCGTCTCAACGTAATCAGCCCCAGCATTTT. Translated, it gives CASASQRNQPQHF.

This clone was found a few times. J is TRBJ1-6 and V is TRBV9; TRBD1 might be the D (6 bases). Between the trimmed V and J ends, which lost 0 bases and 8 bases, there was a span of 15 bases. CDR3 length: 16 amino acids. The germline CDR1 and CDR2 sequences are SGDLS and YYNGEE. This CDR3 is CASSVGGRAGDSPLHF. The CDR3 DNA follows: TGTGCCAGCAGCGTAGGGGGGCGGGCAGGGGATTCACCCCTCCACTTT.